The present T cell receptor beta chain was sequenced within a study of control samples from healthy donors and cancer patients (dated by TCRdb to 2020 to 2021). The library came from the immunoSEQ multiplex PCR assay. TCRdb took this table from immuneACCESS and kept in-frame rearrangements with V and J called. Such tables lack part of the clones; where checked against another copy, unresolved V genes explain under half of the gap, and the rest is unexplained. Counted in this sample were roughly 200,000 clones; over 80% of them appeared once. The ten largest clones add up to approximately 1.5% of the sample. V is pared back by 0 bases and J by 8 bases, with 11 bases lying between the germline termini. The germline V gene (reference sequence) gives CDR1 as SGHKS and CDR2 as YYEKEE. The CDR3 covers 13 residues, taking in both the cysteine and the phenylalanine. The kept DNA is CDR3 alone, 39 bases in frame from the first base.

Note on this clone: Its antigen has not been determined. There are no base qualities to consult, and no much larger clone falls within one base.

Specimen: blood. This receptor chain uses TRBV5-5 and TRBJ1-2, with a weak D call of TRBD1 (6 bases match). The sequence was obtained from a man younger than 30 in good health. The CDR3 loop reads CASSLVAGVGYTF. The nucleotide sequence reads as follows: TGTGCCAGCAGCTTGGTGGCAGGGGTCGGCTACACCTTC.